This is a list of T cell receptor beta chains from one sample in a study of blood T cell repertoires in COVID-19. The table came from immunoSEQ multiplex PCR; TCRdb's copy has only in-frame clones and leaves some out. The table includes about 110,000 clones, roughly 76% detected once. Sequencing was carried out using peripheral blood. Receptor source: a woman in her 70s with acute or convalescent COVID-19. CDR3s include the opening cysteine and the closing phenylalanine or tryptophan. Fields, in order: V gene, J gene, clone size, D gene, CDR3 protein, CDR3 DNA. D genes are given only for firm matches. Clone sizes are given selectively: once, few, many, or a class where the clone is expanded.

TRBV4-3,TRBJ1-5,.,.,CASSQGIDQPQHF,TGCGCCAGCAGCCAAGGAATAGATCAGCCCCAGCATTTT
TRBV11-2,TRBJ1-2,.,.,CASSLDQGEDGYTF,TGTGCCAGCAGCTTAGACCAGGGTGAGGATGGCTACACCTTC
TRBV5-1,TRBJ2-1,.,TRBD2,CASGLADSYNEQFF,TGCGCCAGTGGACTAGCGGACTCCTACAATGAGCAGTTCTTC
TRBV18,TRBJ1-2,.,.,CASSPIQGISYGYTF,TGTGCCAGCTCACCAATACAGGGAATCAGCTATGGCTACACCTTC
TRBV4-1,TRBJ1-2,.,TRBD1,CASSPTGRVDGYTF,TGCGCCAGCAGCCCGACAGGGAGAGTTGATGGCTACACCTTC
TRBV11-2,TRBJ2-5,.,.,CASSARQRQETQYF,TGTGCCAGCAGCGCCCGACAGAGACAAGAGACCCAGTACTTC
TRBV5-1,TRBJ2-2,.,TRBD1,CASSRQGVDTGELFF,TGCGCCAGCAGCCGCCAGGGGGTTGACACCGGGGAGCTGTTTTTT
TRBV30,TRBJ2-7,.,.,CAWSVDSAFEQYF,TGTGCCTGGAGTGTAGATAGCGCGTTCGAGCAGTACTTC
TRBV5-1,TRBJ1-1,few,TRBD1,CASSLTQGAGTEAFF,TGCGCCAGCAGCTTGACACAGGGGGCGGGCACTGAAGCTTTCTTT
TRBV19,TRBJ1-1,.,TRBD1,CASSPGQQNTEAFF,TGTGCCAGTAGTCCGGGACAGCAGAACACTGAAGCTTTCTTT
TRBV4-1,TRBJ2-2,.,TRBD2,CASSLGTSDYGELFF,TGCGCCAGCAGCCTCGGGACTAGCGATTACGGGGAGCTGTTTTTT
TRBV5-6,TRBJ1-4,.,.,CASSTAGGTNEKLFF,TGTGCCAGCAGCACGGCGGGGGGCACTAATGAAAAACTGTTTTTT
TRBV24-1,TRBJ1-2,.,TRBD1,CATSPSSGQGNYGYTF,TGTGCCACCAGTCCTTCATCGGGACAGGGGAACTATGGCTACACCTTC
TRBV28,TRBJ1-2,few,TRBD1,CASSVTGGGGYTF,TGTGCCAGCAGTGTTACAGGGGGCGGTGGCTACACCTTC
TRBV19,TRBJ1-1,.,.,CASSDSLYTEAFF,TGTGCCAGCTCTGACAGTTTATACACTGAAGCTTTCTTT
TRBV27,TRBJ1-2,.,TRBD1,CASRETGGLEGYTF,TGTGCCAGCAGGGAGACAGGGGGCCTGGAAGGCTACACCTTC
TRBV30,TRBJ1-2,.,TRBD1,CAWDQTGSVYGYTF,TGTGCCTGGGACCAGACAGGGTCCGTCTATGGCTACACCTTC
TRBV5-1,TRBJ1-2,.,TRBD1,CASSSTTGNYGYTF,TGCGCCAGCAGCTCTACGACAGGGAACTATGGCTACACCTTC
TRBV5-4,TRBJ1-1,.,TRBD1,CASSQKDRVNTEAFF,TGTGCCAGCAGCCAAAAGGACAGGGTGAACACTGAAGCTTTCTTT
TRBV7-8,TRBJ2-3,.,TRBD2,CASSSEGGGGTDTQYF,TGTGCCAGCAGCTCGGAGGGTGGGGGGGGCACAGATACGCAGTATTTT
TRBV4-3,TRBJ1-6,.,TRBD1,CASSQGEAVYRGKSSPLHF,TGCGCCAGCAGCCAAGGTGAAGCTGTGTACAGGGGGAAAAGTTCACCCCTCCACTTT
TRBV10-3,TRBJ2-2,.,.,CAIGVGGLDFLYTGELFF,TGTGCCATAGGAGTCGGGGGGCTCGATTTTCTGTACACCGGGGAGCTGTTTTTT
TRBV28,TRBJ2-2,few,.,CASSPFGATGELFF,TGTGCCAGCAGTCCTTTTGGAGCCACCGGGGAGCTGTTTTTT
TRBV30,TRBJ1-3,.,TRBD1,CAWSSGTGLSSGNTIYF,TGTGCCTGGAGTTCCGGGACAGGTTTGAGCTCTGGAAACACCATATATTTT
TRBV6-6,TRBJ2-3,.,TRBD1,CASSGQVRDTQYF,TGTGCCAGCAGTGGACAGGTTAGAGATACGCAGTATTTT
TRBV11-2,TRBJ1-2,few,TRBD1,CASSPGGTGGEGYTF,TGTGCCAGCAGCCCGGGGGGAACAGGGGGCGAGGGCTACACCTTC
TRBV24-1,TRBJ2-4,.,TRBD1,CATSDPGQGENIQYF,TGTGCCACCAGTGACCCGGGACAGGGGGAAAACATTCAGTACTTC
TRBV5-1,TRBJ1-3,.,.,CASSLAGQSSGNTIYF,TGCGCCAGCAGCTTGGCCGGTCAAAGCTCTGGAAACACCATATATTTT
TRBV6-2/TRBV6-3,TRBJ1-1,.,.,CASSSTESNTEAFF,TGTGCCAGCAGTTCAACAGAATCGAACACTGAAGCTTTCTTT
TRBV13,TRBJ2-3,many,.,CASSLRGGPQGGTDTQYF,TGTGCCAGCAGCTTACGGGGGGGGCCCCAGGGGGGCACAGATACGCAGTATTTT
TRBV7-2,TRBJ2-5,.,.,CASSRGLQETQYF,TGTGCCAGCAGTCGGGGGTTGCAGGAGACCCAGTACTTC
TRBV3-1/TRBV3-2,TRBJ1-2,.,TRBD1,CASSQEDRGYGYTF,TGTGCCAGCAGCCAAGAAGACAGGGGCTATGGCTACACCTTC
TRBV6-5,TRBJ2-1,.,TRBD2,CASRGGRGNYNEQFF,TGTGCCAGCCGGGGGGGGCGGGGCAACTACAATGAGCAGTTCTTC
TRBV6-1,TRBJ1-2,.,.,CASSELDSGVDSYTF,TGTGCCAGCAGTGAATTAGACAGCGGGGTCGATAGCTACACCTTC
TRBV5-5,TRBJ1-4,once,.,CASSLAWGEEKLFF,TGTGCCAGCAGCTTGGCCTGGGGAGAAGAAAAACTGTTTTTT
TRBV5-1,TRBJ2-3,.,TRBD2,CASSLEGGRAGIGIDTQYF,TGCGCCAGCAGCTTGGAAGGCGGGAGGGCCGGAATCGGTATAGATACGCAGTATTTT
TRBV5-1,TRBJ2-7,.,TRBD1,CASSLRGTGIYEQYF,TGCGCCAGCAGCTTGAGAGGGACAGGGATCTACGAGCAGTACTTC
TRBV9,TRBJ2-2,.,TRBD2,CASSPRGGLAGGPGTGELFF,TGTGCCAGCAGCCCAAGAGGTGGACTAGCGGGGGGCCCGGGCACCGGGGAGCTGTTTTTT
TRBV30,TRBJ2-2,.,TRBD2,CAWERTSGRLFTGELFF,TGTGCCTGGGAAAGGACTAGCGGGAGATTATTCACCGGGGAGCTGTTTTTT
TRBV30,TRBJ2-7,.,TRBD2,CAWSSGSYEQYF,TGTGCCTGGTCTAGCGGGAGCTACGAGCAGTACTTC
TRBV28,TRBJ2-7,.,.,CASSFWRTANVLYEQYF,TGTGCCAGCAGTTTTTGGCGGACAGCAAACGTACTCTACGAGCAGTACTTC
TRBV12-3/TRBV12-4,TRBJ1-1,.,.,CASSYGGGGEAFF,TGTGCCAGCAGTTACGGGGGGGGCGGGGAAGCTTTCTTT
TRBV7-8,TRBJ1-5,.,TRBD1,CASSLDGTGGQPQHF,TGTGCCAGCAGCTTAGACGGGACAGGGGGTCAGCCCCAGCATTTT
TRBV25-1,TRBJ1-2,.,.,CASSDWGGYYGYTF,TGTGCCAGCAGTGACTGGGGCGGATACTATGGCTACACCTTC
TRBV5-1,TRBJ2-1,.,TRBD1,CASSPAGDRGTSQFF,TGCGCCAGCAGCCCCGCAGGGGACAGGGGTACATCGCAGTTCTTC
TRBV7-9,TRBJ1-2,.,.,CASSLDNRASRYNYGYTF,TGTGCCAGCAGCCTAGATAACAGGGCCTCGCGGTATAACTATGGCTACACCTTC
TRBV28,TRBJ1-1,.,.,CASSLAQGNTEAFF,TGTGCCAGCAGTTTAGCACAGGGGAACACTGAAGCTTTCTTT
TRBV5-8,TRBJ1-6,few,.,CASSLDRALGSPLHF,TGTGCCAGCAGCTTGGACAGAGCCCTTGGTTCACCCCTCCACTTT
TRBV2,TRBJ1-4,.,TRBD1,CASSLDRGGEKLFF,TGTGCCAGCAGCCTGGACAGGGGCGGTGAAAAACTGTTTTTT
TRBV19,TRBJ2-1,.,TRBD1,CASRHRGGEQFF,TGTGCCAGTAGACACAGGGGTGGGGAGCAGTTCTTC
TRBV4-3,TRBJ2-7,once,.,CASSQDLAYEQYF,TGCGCCAGCAGCCAAGATTTAGCCTACGAGCAGTACTTC
TRBV4-3,TRBJ2-2,.,.,CASSQGPGANTGELFF,TGCGCCAGCAGCCAAGGCCCAGGGGCGAACACCGGGGAGCTGTTTTTT
TRBV5-1,TRBJ2-1,.,TRBD1,CASSLNTGGNEQFF,TGCGCCAGCAGCTTGAATACAGGGGGCAATGAGCAGTTCTTC